The 22 T cell receptor beta chains below all came from one sample that was sequenced in a study of control samples from healthy donors and cancer patients. Sequencing was performed with immunoSEQ multiplex PCR; in TCRdb, only in-frame clones are kept and a portion is missing. This sample yields around 170,000 clones, of which 70% to 90% are seen a single time; 4.5% to 6% belongs to the top ten. Sample: blood. The receptors derive from a woman in her thirties in good health.

V is TRBV6-6 and J is TRBJ2-1; TRBD2 aligns across 9 bases. With 5 bases clipped from V and 5 bases from J, the junction kept 10 bases outside the gene matches. The CDR3 is 16 amino acids. Germline V gene data show CDR1 as MNHNY and CDR2 as SVGAGI (reference sequence). The DNA for the CDR3 is TGTGCCAGCAGTAGAAAGGGGACTAGCTTCCACAATGAGCAGTTCTTC. Protein product: CASSRKGTSFHNEQFF.

The chain is built from TRBV10-3 and TRBJ2-7; tentative D call: TRBD2 (6 bases). Germline V gives CDR1 ENHRY, CDR2 SYGVKD. The CDR3 sequence is 13 residues long. V lost 4 bases and J 0 bases, leaving 7 bases between the germline ends. CDR3 nucleotides: TGTGCCATCAGTGGGGGGGACTCCTACGAGCAGTACTTC. Translating it yields CAISGGDSYEQYF.

The chain recombines TRBV29-1 with TRBJ1-1; possibly TRBD1 for D (5 bases). The germline gives CDR1 SQVTM, CDR2 ANQGSEA. The CDR3 runs to 13 residues. The V and J ends lost 7 bases and 5 bases respectively, with 17 bases between them. As DNA, the CDR3 is TGCAGCGCCTGGCGGGGGAGTGGTACTGAAGCTTTCTTT. As protein: CSAWRGSGTEAFF.

This CDR3 is CASSLEGTMNTEAFF. The CDR3 DNA reads as TGTGCCAGCAGCTTAGAGGGGACTATGAACACTGAAGCTTTCTTT. The chain carries TRBV7-2 and TRBJ1-1, with D perhaps matching TRBD1 (5 bases). V was trimmed by 1 base and J by 0 bases, leaving 9 bases between them. The germline CDR1 and CDR2 sequences are SGHTA and FQGNSA. The CDR3 loop spans 15 amino acids.

This clone was counted once. V and J are TRBV7-2 and TRBJ2-5; 11 positions agree with TRBD2. The CDR3 has 15 residues. The V gene's germline CDR1 is SGHTA and CDR2 FQGNSA. The V segment lost 6 bases and the J segment 4 bases; nucleotides outside the gene matches: 7. CDR3 residues: CASRSTSGSSETQYF. The CDR3 region has the DNA TGTGCCAGCAGGTCTACTAGCGGGAGTTCAGAGACCCAGTACTTC.

The rearrangement joins TRBV5-1 to TRBJ2-3; D may be TRBD2 (5 bases). The CDR3 sequence is 15 residues long. CDR1 and CDR2 from the germline V gene are SGHRS and YFSETQ. Trimming pared 0 bases from V and 2 bases from J, leaving 10 bases between. The CDR3 sequence: CASSLEGAFTDTQYF. The CDR3 DNA reads as TGCGCCAGCAGCTTGGAGGGAGCTTTCACAGATACGCAGTATTTT.

Concerning this clone itself: In the same sample, other DNA sequences code for this CDR3. The chain combines TRBV4-1 with TRBJ1-1; D perhaps matches TRBD1 (5 bases). Germline V lookup: CDR1 MGHRA, CDR2 YSYEKL. Trimming cost V 1 base and J 8 bases, with 11 bases left between them. The length of the CDR3 is 13 residues. The CDR3 sequence is CASSQVLGTEAFF. The DNA for the CDR3 is TGCGCCAGCAGCCAAGTTTTGGGGACCGAAGCTTTCTTT.

The chain couples TRBV7-9 to TRBJ2-7; the D gene is possibly TRBD2 (5 bases). The germline V gene has CDR1 SEHNR and CDR2 FQNEAQ (reference sequence). This CDR3 contains 13 residues. Trimming cost V 5 bases and J 2 bases, with 10 bases left between them. The CDR3 DNA reads TGTGCCAGCAGCGCCGACGGGACCTACGAGCAGTACTTC. Protein: CASSADGTYEQYF.

The CDR3 is CASSGSGGAIRPQETQYF. In nucleotides, the CDR3 is TGTGCCAGCAGCGGAAGCGGGGGGGCCATTCGACCTCAAGAGACCCAGTACTTC. The chain combines TRBV4-2 with TRBJ2-5; 10 bases align to TRBD2. The CDR3 runs to 18 residues. In germline, CDR1 is LGHNA, CDR2 YNFKEQ. V lost 5 bases to trimming and J lost 2 bases; unmatched junction nucleotides: 14.

V is TRBV19 and J is TRBJ1-5; 7 nucleotides agree with TRBD1. Looked up from germline, CDR1 is LNHDA and CDR2 is SQIVND (reference sequence). V lost 5 bases and J lost 0; bases outside the gene matches: 7. This CDR3 has 16 amino acids. CDR3 in amino acids: CASSPTGANSNQPQHF. The DNA of the CDR3 is TGTGCCAGTAGTCCAACAGGGGCCAATAGCAATCAGCCCCAGCATTTT.

The chain is built from TRBV28 and TRBJ2-5, with a possible D match to TRBD2 (5 bases). Per the germline V gene, CDR1 is MDHEN and CDR2 is SYDVKM. V shed 2 bases and J shed 4 bases, with 8 bases lying between them. This CDR3 region has 13 residues. The CDR3, as DNA: TGTGCCAGCAGTTTAGGGAGACTAGAGACCCAGTACTTC. This translates into CASSLGRLETQYF. The full variable domain, its missing parts supplied by reference TRBV28 and TRBJ2-5, is DVKVTQSSRYLVKRTGEKVFLECVQDMDHENMFWYRQDPGLGLRLIYFSYDVKMKEKGDIPEGYSVSREKKERFSLILESASTNQTSMYLCASSLGRLETQYFGPGTRLLVL.

The DNA of the CDR3 is TGTGCCAGCAGCGGGGGTATCTACAATGAGCAGTTCTTC. This encodes CASSGGIYNEQFF. V usage is TRBV7-6 and J usage is TRBJ2-1; D is possibly TRBD1 or TRBD2 (5 bases each). The V gene's germline CDR1 is SGHVS and CDR2 FNYEAQ. V was trimmed by 5 bases and J by 3 bases, leaving 8 bases between them. This CDR3 comprises 13 residues.

V is TRBV5-1 and J is TRBJ1-2, with 7 bases aligning to TRBD1. The CDR3 runs 15 residues. The ends lost 3 bases at V and 5 bases at J; junction bases unmatched: 10. Germline values: CDR1 SGHRS, CDR2 YFSETQ. This CDR3 is CASSSRGQRTYGYTF. The CDR3 DNA reads TGCGCCAGCAGCTCACGGGGACAGCGGACTTATGGCTACACCTTC. The full variable domain, rest sourced from reference TRBV5-1 and TRBJ1-2, is KAGVTQTPRYLIKTRGQQVTLSCSPISGHRSVSWYQQTPGQGLQFLFEYFSETQRNKGNFPGRFSGRQFSNSRSEMNVSTLELGDSALYLCASSSRGQRTYGYTFGSGTRLTVV.

The CDR3 loop is CATSRDTTLFPEQYF. CDR3 nucleotide sequence: TGTGCCACCAGCAGAGATACCACCCTTTTCCCCGAGCAGTACTTC. This chain uses TRBV15 with TRBJ2-7; no definite D call. The length of the CDR3 is 15 residues. CDR1 and CDR2 from the germline V gene are LNHNV and YYDKDF (reference sequence). Trimming took 0 bases from V and 6 from J, leaving 15 bases between them.

The rearrangement links TRBV28 to TRBJ2-1; TRBD1 matches at 8 bases. This CDR3 is built from 12 residues. The V gene end was trimmed by 2 bases and the J gene end by 12 bases; junction bases not matched to a gene: 3. CDR1 and CDR2 (germline): MDHEN, SYDVKM. For the CDR3, the DNA is TGTGCCAGCAGTTTACCAGGGGGCTGGCAGTTCTTC. Translation: CASSLPGGWQFF.

This chain connects TRBV14 to TRBJ2-1; D is undetermined. The germline CDR1 and CDR2 sequences are SGHDN and FVKESK. The CDR3 is 16 residues long. Trimming removed 4 bases from V and 2 bases from J, with 15 bases in between. CDR3 in amino acids: CASSPIGSTTYNEQFF. The CDR3 bases are TGTGCCAGCAGCCCCATCGGGTCCACAACCTACAATGAGCAGTTCTTC.

The chain uses TRBV19 and TRBJ1-1; D gene uncertain. Between the trimmed V and J ends, which lost 4 bases and 1 base, there was a span of 7 bases. There are 13 residues in the CDR3. The V gene's germline CDR1 is LNHDA and CDR2 SQIVND (reference sequence). This CDR3 reads CASSTTQNTEAFF. DNA of the CDR3: TGTGCCAGTAGTACCACACAGAACACTGAAGCTTTCTTT.

The chain couples TRBV7-2 to TRBJ2-7, with TRBD2 as a possible D gene (6 bases). This CDR3 spans 15 amino acids. The V end was cut by 5 bases, the J end by 6 bases, with 20 bases between. CDR1 is SGHTA and CDR2 is FQGNSA in the germline V gene. The CDR3 loop reads CASSQGGVRAGEQYF. CDR3 DNA: TGTGCCAGCAGCCAGGGAGGTGTCAGGGCTGGCGAGCAGTACTTC.

The J gene is TRBJ2-2, the V gene TRBV9; tentatively, D is TRBD1 (6 bases). CDR1 is SGDLS, CDR2 YYNGEE, per germline. Trimming removed 3 bases at V and 1 base at J, with 13 bases between. The CDR3 is 16 residues long. Here the CDR3 DNA reads TGTGCCAGCAGCGCGACCCAGGGACAGAACACCGGGGAGCTGTTTTTT. Translating gives CASSATQGQNTGELFF.

There are many counts of this clone. V usage is TRBV18 and J usage is TRBJ1-1; no firm D call. The CDR3 runs to 15 residues. Germline CDR1 and CDR2: KGHSH and LQKENI. The V gene lost 6 bases and the J gene lost 1 base, with 15 bases spanning the gap. The DNA for the CDR3 is TGTGCCAGCTCCCTCGTGGTGGGGAGGAACACTGAAGCTTTCTTT. Residues: CASSLVVGRNTEAFF.

There are a few counts of this clone. This chain links TRBV23-1 with TRBJ2-1, with a possible D match to TRBD1 (5 bases). TRBV23-1 is an open reading frame, and its role is uncertain. V lost 4 bases, J lost 4 bases, and 17 bases lay in between. The CDR3 has 16 residues. The CDR3 loop reads CASSLGQGPPYNEQFF. The CDR3 DNA is TGCGCCAGCAGTCTGGGCCAGGGTCCCCCATACAATGAGCAGTTCTTC.

The J gene is TRBJ1-2, the V gene TRBV2, with TRBD1 matching 8 bases. The V gene end was trimmed by 7 bases and the J gene end by 2 bases; junction bases not matched to a gene: 6. Germline loops: CDR1 SNHLY, CDR2 FYNNEI. The CDR3 loop spans 14 amino acids. The CDR3 spells CASILRTGNYGYTF. As DNA, the CDR3 is TGTGCCAGCATCTTGAGGACAGGGAACTATGGCTACACCTTC.